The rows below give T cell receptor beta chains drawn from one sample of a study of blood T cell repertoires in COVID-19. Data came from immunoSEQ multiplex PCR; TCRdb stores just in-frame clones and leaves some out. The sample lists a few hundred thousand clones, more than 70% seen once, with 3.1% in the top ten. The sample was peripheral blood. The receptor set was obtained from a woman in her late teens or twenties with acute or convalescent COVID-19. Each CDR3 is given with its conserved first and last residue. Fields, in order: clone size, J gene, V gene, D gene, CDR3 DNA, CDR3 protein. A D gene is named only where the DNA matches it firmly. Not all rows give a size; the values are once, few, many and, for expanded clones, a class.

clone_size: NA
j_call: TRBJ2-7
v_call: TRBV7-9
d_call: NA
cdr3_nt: TGTGCCAGCAGCTTAGTGCAGTCCACGTCCTACGAGCAGTACTTC
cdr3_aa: CASSLVQSTSYEQYF

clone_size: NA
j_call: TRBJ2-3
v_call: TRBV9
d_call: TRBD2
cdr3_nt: TGTGCCAGCAGCGTGCAGGGAGCGGGAAGCACAGATACGCAGTATTTT
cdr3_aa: CASSVQGAGSTDTQYF

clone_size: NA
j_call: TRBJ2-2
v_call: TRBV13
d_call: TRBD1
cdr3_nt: TGTGCCAGCAGCCCAAAGGGACAGGGAGACACCGGGGAGCTGTTTTTT
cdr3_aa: CASSPKGQGDTGELFF

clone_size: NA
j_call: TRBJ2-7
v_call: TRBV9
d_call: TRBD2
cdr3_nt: TGTGCCAGCAGCGTAGGACTAGCGGGAGGTAACTTCTACGAGCAGTACTTC
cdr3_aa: CASSVGLAGGNFYEQYF

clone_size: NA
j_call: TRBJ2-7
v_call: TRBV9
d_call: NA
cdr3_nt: TGTGCCAGCAGCGTAGCGGAGGGCTCCTACGAGCAGTACTTC
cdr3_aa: CASSVAEGSYEQYF

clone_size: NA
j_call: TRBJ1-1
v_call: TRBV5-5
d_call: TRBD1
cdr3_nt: TGTGCCAGCAGCTTGGCGAGACAGGGACCGTGGAACACTGAAGCTTTCTTT
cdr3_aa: CASSLARQGPWNTEAFF

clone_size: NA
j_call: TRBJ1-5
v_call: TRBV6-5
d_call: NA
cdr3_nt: TGTGCCAGCGGTTGGACACAGTATCAGCCCCAGCATTTT
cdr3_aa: CASGWTQYQPQHF

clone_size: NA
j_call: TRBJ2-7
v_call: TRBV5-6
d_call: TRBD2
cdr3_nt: TGTGCCAGCAGTGGACTAGCGGGATCTGTACACGAGCAGTACTTC
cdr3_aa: CASSGLAGSVHEQYF

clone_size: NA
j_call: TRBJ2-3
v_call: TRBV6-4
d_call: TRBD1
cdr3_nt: TGTGCCAGCAGTATACAGGGGGTATTGACAGATACGCAGTATTTT
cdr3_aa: CASSIQGVLTDTQYF

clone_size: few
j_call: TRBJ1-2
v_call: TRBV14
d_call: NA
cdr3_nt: TGTGCCAGCAGCCAAGCGAGGCAGGGGCCCCCTAGTAGGGATGGCTACACCTTC
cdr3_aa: CASSQARQGPPSRDGYTF

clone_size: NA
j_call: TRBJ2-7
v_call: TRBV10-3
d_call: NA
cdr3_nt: TGTGCCATCAGTGGGGCAGGCTCCTACGAGCAGTACTTC
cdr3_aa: CAISGAGSYEQYF

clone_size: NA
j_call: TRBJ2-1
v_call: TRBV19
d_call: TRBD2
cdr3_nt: TGTGCCAGTACTAAGGGACTAGCGGGAAACAATGAGCAGTTCTTC
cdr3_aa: CASTKGLAGNNEQFF

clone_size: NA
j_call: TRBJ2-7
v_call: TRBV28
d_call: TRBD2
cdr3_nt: TGTGCCAGCAGTTGGCTAGCGGGGGACACACGGACCCCCTACGAGCAGTACTTC
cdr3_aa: CASSWLAGDTRTPYEQYF

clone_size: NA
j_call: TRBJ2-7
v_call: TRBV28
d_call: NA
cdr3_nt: TGTGCCAGCAACATATCCCCAGGGGCTAGCGGAGACTACGAGCAGTACTTC
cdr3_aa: CASNISPGASGDYEQYF

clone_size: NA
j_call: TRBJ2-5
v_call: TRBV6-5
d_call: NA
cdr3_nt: TGTGCCAGCAGTTCCCAAGTAGAAGAGACCCAGTACTTC
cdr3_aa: CASSSQVEETQYF

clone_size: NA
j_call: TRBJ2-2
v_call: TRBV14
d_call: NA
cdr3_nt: TGTGCCAGCAGCCAAACCCCTCTTTGGGCTGGCGGGATCGACACCGGGGAGCTGTTTTTT
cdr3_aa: CASSQTPLWAGGIDTGELFF

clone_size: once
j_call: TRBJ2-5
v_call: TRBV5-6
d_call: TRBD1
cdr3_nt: TGTGCCAGCAGCTCCTTTTACAGGGGTCGCCAAGAGACCCAGTACTTC
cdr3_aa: CASSSFYRGRQETQYF

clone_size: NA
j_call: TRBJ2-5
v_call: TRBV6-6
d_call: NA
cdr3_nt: TGTGCCAGCAGACGCCCGGGGGTGGGCCAGGTAGAGACCCAGTACTTC
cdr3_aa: CASRRPGVGQVETQYF

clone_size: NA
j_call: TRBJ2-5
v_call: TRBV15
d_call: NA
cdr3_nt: TGTGCCACCAGCAGAGATTTTTCGGAGACCCAGTACTTC
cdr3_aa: CATSRDFSETQYF

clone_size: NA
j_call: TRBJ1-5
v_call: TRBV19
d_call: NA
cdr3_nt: TGTGCCAGTAGTATGCGAGGAGAAAATCAGCCCCAGCATTTT
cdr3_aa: CASSMRGENQPQHF